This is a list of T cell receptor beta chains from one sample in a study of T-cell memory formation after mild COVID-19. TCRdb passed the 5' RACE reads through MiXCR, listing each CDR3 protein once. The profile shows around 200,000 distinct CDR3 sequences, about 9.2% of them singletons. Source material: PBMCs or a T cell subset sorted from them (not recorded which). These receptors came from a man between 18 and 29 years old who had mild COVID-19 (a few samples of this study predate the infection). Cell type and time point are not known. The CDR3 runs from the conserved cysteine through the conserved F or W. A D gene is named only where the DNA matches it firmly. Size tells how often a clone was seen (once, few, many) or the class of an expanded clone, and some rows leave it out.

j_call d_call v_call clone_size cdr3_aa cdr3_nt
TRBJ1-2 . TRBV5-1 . CASSLAGDNYGYTF TGCGCCAGCAGCTTGGCGGGAGATAACTATGGCTACACCTTC
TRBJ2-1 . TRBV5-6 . CASSDPGRVFDNEQFF TGTGCCAGCAGCGACCCTGGCAGGGTCTTTGACAATGAGCAGTTCTTC
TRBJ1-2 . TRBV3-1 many CASSQDLPGGYTF TGTGCCAGCAGCCAAGATCTTCCGGGGGGCTACACCTTC
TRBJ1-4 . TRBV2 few CASSGYATNEKLFF TGTGCCAGCAGCGGGTACGCAACTAATGAAAAACTGTTTTTT
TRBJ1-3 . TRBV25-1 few CASSGPTPFRSSGNTIYF TGTGCCAGCAGTGGGCCCACCCCCTTTAGGAGCTCTGGAAACACCATATATTTT
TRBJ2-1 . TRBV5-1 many CASTPGTGLGEQFF TGCGCCAGCACCCCGGGCACAGGTTTAGGTGAGCAGTTCTTC
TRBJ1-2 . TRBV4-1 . CASSQVTANYGYTF TGCGCCAGCAGCCAAGTAACAGCGAACTATGGCTACACCTTC
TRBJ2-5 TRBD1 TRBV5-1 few CASSLQGAGGVETQYF TGCGCCAGCAGCTTGCAAGGTGCAGGGGGCGTCGAGACCCAGTACTTC
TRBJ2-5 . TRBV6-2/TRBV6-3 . CASSYPRQFGETQYF TGTGCCAGCAGTTACCCAAGACAATTCGGGGAGACCCAGTACTTC
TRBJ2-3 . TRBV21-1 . CASSKARVTGVPHTQYF TGTGCCAGCAGCAAAGCGCGGGTGACAGGGGTCCCCCATACGCAGTATTTT
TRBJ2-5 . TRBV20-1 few CSARNPSRQETQYF TGCAGTGCTAGAAACCCTAGTAGACAAGAGACCCAGTACTTC
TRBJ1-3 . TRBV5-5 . CASSLYGTLEPGNTIYF TGTGCCAGCAGCTTATACGGGACACTCGAGCCCGGAAACACCATATATTTT
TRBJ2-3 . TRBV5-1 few CASSLGPRGGDTQYF TGCGCCAGCAGCTTGGGACCTAGGGGCGGGGATACGCAGTATTTT
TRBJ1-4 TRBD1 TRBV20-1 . CSANRGEDEKLFF TGCAGTGCGAACAGGGGAGAGGATGAAAAACTGTTTTTT
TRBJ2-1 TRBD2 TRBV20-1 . CSATIAGGPYNEQFF TGCAGTGCTACCATAGCGGGGGGGCCTTACAATGAGCAGTTCTTC
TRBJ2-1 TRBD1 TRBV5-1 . CASSFRTGRGLTSSYNEQFF TGCGCCAGCAGCTTCCGGACAGGGCGAGGGCTAACGAGCTCCTACAATGAGCAGTTCTTC
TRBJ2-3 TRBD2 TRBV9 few CASSTRGAFTDTQYF TGTGCCAGCAGTACGCGGGGGGCATTCACAGATACGCAGTATTTT
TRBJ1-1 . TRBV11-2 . CASSSRGYAEAFF TGTGCCAGCAGCTCCAGGGGTTACGCTGAAGCTTTCTTT
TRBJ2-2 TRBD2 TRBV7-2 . CASSLRERGVGELFF TGTGCCAGCAGCCTCCGAGAGCGGGGGGTCGGGGAGCTGTTTTTT
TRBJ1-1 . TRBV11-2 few CASSLDSNTEAFF TGTGCCAGCAGCTTAGACAGCAACACTGAAGCTTTCTTT
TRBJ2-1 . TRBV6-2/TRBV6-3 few CASGHDGEQFF TGTGCCAGCGGCCATGACGGGGAGCAGTTCTTC
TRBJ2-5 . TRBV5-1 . CASSYDRYEKTQYF TGCGCCAGCAGCTACGACCGATACGAGAAGACCCAGTACTTC
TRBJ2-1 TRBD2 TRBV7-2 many CASSSPPLAANEQFF TGTGCCAGCAGCTCGCCACCGCTAGCGGCTAATGAGCAGTTCTTC
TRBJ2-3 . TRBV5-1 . CASSLKSGDGDTQYF TGCGCCAGCAGCTTGAAGTCAGGAGATGGAGATACGCAGTATTTT
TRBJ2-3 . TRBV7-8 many CASRPAPAEADTQYF TGTGCCAGTCGGCCAGCCCCAGCCGAGGCAGATACGCAGTATTTT
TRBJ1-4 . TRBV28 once CASRPGHYGEKLFF TGTGCCAGCAGGCCGGGCCACTACGGGGAAAAACTGTTTTTT
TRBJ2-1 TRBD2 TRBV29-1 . CSVEVGRGREAEQFF TGCAGCGTTGAGGTCGGGAGGGGTCGGGAGGCTGAGCAGTTCTTC
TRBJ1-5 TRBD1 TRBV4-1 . CASSQDRTGGYQPQHF TGCGCCAGCAGCCAAGATCGGACAGGGGGCTATCAGCCCCAGCATTTT
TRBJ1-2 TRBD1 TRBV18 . CASSPGQGSGGYTF TGTGCCAGCTCACCTGGACAGGGTAGTGGAGGCTACACCTTC
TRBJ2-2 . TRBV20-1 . CSASPSDSFTGELFF TGCAGTGCTAGCCCCTCGGACTCCTTCACCGGGGAGCTGTTTTTT
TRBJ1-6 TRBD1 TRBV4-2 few CASSQEARGPSPLHF TGTGCCAGCAGCCAAGAGGCCAGGGGGCCCTCACCCCTCCACTTT
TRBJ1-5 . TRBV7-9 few CASSHGGPQHF TGTGCCAGCAGCCACGGTGGGCCCCAGCATTTT
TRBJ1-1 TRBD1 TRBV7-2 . CASSMQSGTGPLRALF TGTGCCAGCAGTATGCAATCCGGGACAGGGCCCCTTCGGGCTTTATTT
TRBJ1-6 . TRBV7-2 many CASSPRVVGTDSPLHF TGTGCCAGCAGCCCCCGGGTAGTGGGTACTGATTCACCCCTCCACTTT
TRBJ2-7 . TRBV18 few CASSPGGFPYEQYF TGTGCCAGCTCACCAGGGGGGTTTCCCTACGAGCAGTACTTC
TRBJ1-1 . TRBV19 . CASSILQNTEAFF TGTGCCAGTAGTATCTTACAGAACACTGAAGCTTTCTTT
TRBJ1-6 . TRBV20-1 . CSARLLSPLHF TGCAGTGCTAGACTGTTATCACCCCTCCACTTT
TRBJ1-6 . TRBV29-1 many CSVEQGAGSPLHF TGCAGCGTTGAACAGGGAGCAGGTTCACCCCTCCACTTT
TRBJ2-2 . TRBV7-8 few CASSLSRDTPLGTGELFF TGTGCCAGCAGCTTATCACGGGACACCCCCTTGGGAACCGGGGAGCTGTTTTTT
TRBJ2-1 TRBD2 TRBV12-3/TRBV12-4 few CASRPGEGRTGNRNNEQFF TGTGCCAGCAGACCGGGGGAGGGGCGGACGGGGAACCGGAACAATGAGCAGTTCTTC
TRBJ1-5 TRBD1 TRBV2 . CASSREQGPDQPQHF TGTGCCAGCAGTAGGGAACAGGGGCCCGATCAGCCCCAGCATTTT
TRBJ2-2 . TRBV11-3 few CASSLDQRAGYTGELFF TGTGCCAGCAGCTTAGATCAGCGGGCAGGGTACACCGGGGAGCTGTTTTTT
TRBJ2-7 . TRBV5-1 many CASSSRDSQIEQYF TGCGCCAGCAGCTCCCGGGACTCACAAATCGAGCAGTACTTC
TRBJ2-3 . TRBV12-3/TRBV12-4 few CASSFASPDTQYF TGTGCCAGCAGTTTTGCGTCGCCAGATACGCAGTATTTT
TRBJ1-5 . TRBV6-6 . CASTQPESYSNQPQHF TGTGCCAGCACCCAACCGGAATCTTATAGCAATCAGCCCCAGCATTTT